A single sample is the source of the 11 T cell receptor beta chains below, sequenced in a study of T cell responses to AZD1222 COVID-19 vaccine. Generated by immunoSEQ multiplex PCR, the TCRdb table keeps only in-frame clones and is missing some. The sample includes about 120,000 clones, 90% to 95% of them seen just once. This specimen was peripheral blood, taken on day 0 of AZD1222 vaccination. The receptors were gathered from an adult in good health.

The rearrangement uses TRBV7-9 and TRBJ1-6; perhaps TRBD1 as D (5 bases). Germline loops: CDR1 SEHNR, CDR2 FQNEAQ (reference sequence). Trimming shortened V by 5 bases and J by 11 bases, and 19 bases separated the two germline ends. The CDR3 has 15 residues. CDR3 sequence: CASSPLRGERTPLHF. Written as DNA, the CDR3 is TGTGCCAGCAGCCCCTTGCGGGGGGAGCGAACACCCCTCCACTTT.

This CDR3 is CASSLGRGLATYEQYF. CDR3 bases: TGTGCCAGCAGCTTAGGCCGGGGACTCGCAACCTACGAGCAGTACTTC. The chain uses TRBV13 and TRBJ2-7; D possibly corresponds to TRBD2 (6 bases). Germline V gives CDR1 PRHDT, CDR2 FYEKMQ (reference sequence). Trimming pared 0 bases from V and 2 bases from J, leaving 14 bases between. The CDR3 loop spans 16 amino acids.

The chain's CDR3 is CASSEFLGSIEAFF. DNA for the CDR3: TGTGCCAGCAGTGAATTTCTGGGATCCATAGAAGCTTTCTTT. The gene calls are TRBV6-1 and TRBJ1-1, with D unresolved. The CDR3 runs to 14 residues. Germline V gene sequence: CDR1 MNHNS, CDR2 SASEGT. The germline V and J ends were trimmed by 2 bases and 8 bases, with 15 bases remaining between them.

The V call is TRBV12-5, the J call TRBJ1-3, with a tentative D call TRBD1 (6 bases). V lost 6 bases and J 0 bases, leaving 18 bases between the germline ends. Germline V gene lookup returns CDR1 LGHNT and CDR2 FRNRAP. This CDR3 region has 17 residues. The CDR3 DNA is TGTGCTAGTGGGTCCTCGGACAGCTGGTACTCTGGAAACACCATATATTTT. Protein sequence: CASGSSDSWYSGNTIYF.

This clone appeared a single time. DNA for the CDR3: TGTGCCAGCAGTGAAATGAGCGGGAGAGGCACCGGGGAGCTGTTTTTT. Amino acids: CASSEMSGRGTGELFF. The chain has TRBV6-1 and TRBJ2-2; TRBD2 aligns across 8 bases. From germline, CDR1 is MNHNS and CDR2 SASEGT. The junction had 6 bases not matched to a gene; V was cut back by 2 bases and J by 4 bases. The CDR3 has 16 residues.

The chain has TRBV11-2 and TRBJ2-4; D gene uncertain. V lost 4 bases and J lost 6, with 19 bases in between. Germline V lookup: CDR1 SGHAT, CDR2 FQNNGV. The CDR3 has 16 residues. The CDR3 DNA is TGTGCCAGCAGCTCCCGACTCTCGTCCCTGGCAAACATTCAGTACTTC. It is translated as CASSSRLSSLANIQYF. Filled out from reference TRBV11-2 and TRBJ2-4, the complete variable domain reads EAGVAQSPRYKIIEKRQSVAFWCNPISGHATLYWYQQILGQGPKLLIQFQNNGVVDDSQLPKDRFSAERLKGVDSTLKIQPAKLEDSAVYLCASSSRLSSLANIQYFGAGTRLSVL.

Here the CDR3 DNA reads TGTGCCAGCAGTTACGGACTCTACGAGCAGTACTTC. Translating gives CASSYGLYEQYF. The rearrangement joins TRBV12-3 or TRBV12-4 to TRBJ2-7, with D possibly matching TRBD2 (5 bases). There are 12 residues in the CDR3. Trimming shortened V by 4 bases and J by 3 bases, and 7 bases separated the two germline ends.

The genes are TRBV28 and TRBJ1-5; D may be TRBD1 (5 bases). CDR1 MDHEN and CDR2 SYDVKM come from the germline V gene. The CDR3 loop spans 17 amino acids. Trimming removed 5 bases at V and 1 base at J, with 18 bases between. In DNA, the CDR3 is TGTGCCAGCAGTCCCTCCAGGGCGGCGTTAAGCAATCAGCCCCAGCATTTT. It specifies CASSPSRAALSNQPQHF. The complete variable domain, with remaining parts taken from reference TRBV28 and TRBJ1-5, reads DVKVTQSSRYLVKRTGEKVFLECVQDMDHENMFWYRQDPGLGLRLIYFSYDVKMKEKGDIPEGYSVSREKKERFSLILESASTNQTSMYLCASSPSRAALSNQPQHFGDGTRLSIL.

The CDR3 nucleotides read TGTGCCAGCAGTGCATCCGGGACAGTGGGCAATCAGCCCCAGCATTTT. It codes for CASSASGTVGNQPQHF. The gene calls are TRBV27 and TRBJ1-5, with 7 bases aligning to TRBD1. V trimming: 5 bases; J trimming: 2 bases; junction bases outside the gene matches: 9. CDR1 is MNHEY and CDR2 is SMNVEV in the germline V gene (reference sequence). The CDR3 is 16 residues long.

The rearrangement joins TRBV29-1 to TRBJ2-7; D possibly corresponds to TRBD1 (5 bases). The CDR3 totals 17 residues. Between the trimmed V and J ends, which lost 4 bases and 4 bases, there was a span of 26 bases. The germline CDR1 and CDR2 sequences are SQVTM and ANQGSEA. CDR3 sequence: CSVVVRQGWILEYEQYF. DNA of the CDR3: TGCAGCGTTGTTGTGCGGCAGGGCTGGATCTTAGAGTACGAGCAGTACTTC.

The chain links TRBV5-1 to TRBJ2-5; no firm D call. V dropped 2 bases and J dropped 1 base, with 9 bases sitting between them. Germline lookup yields CDR1 SGHRS and CDR2 YFSETQ. The CDR3 covers 14 residues. The CDR3 sequence is CASSFATIQETQYF. CDR3 coding DNA: TGCGCCAGCAGCTTCGCTACCATCCAAGAGACCCAGTACTTC.